The entry that follows covers one T cell receptor (beta chain) sequence. These data come from a study of blood T cell repertoires in COVID-19. Study-level background: Acute and convalescent COVID-19 specimens originated in the United States, Italy and Spain. T cells, B-cell-depleted T cells, or PBMCs provided the cDNA or gDNA that served as material.

In the original workflow: Amplifying reference gene primers gave estimates of nucleated cell counts. The table came from immunoSEQ multiplex PCR; TCRdb's copy has only in-frame clones and leaves some out. D and trimming come from the DNA, and the V and J calls and clone size come from that table. The table shows fewer than 60,000 clones, with approximately 87% occurring only once. Sequences were obtained from peripheral blood. The source is a man aged 50 to 60 with acute or convalescent COVID-19.

The CDR3 is CASSERRAHGYTF. The CDR3 nucleotides read TGTGCCAGCAGTGAAAGGAGAGCCCATGGCTACACCTTC. The chain recombines TRBV2 with TRBJ1-2, with D hard to call. CDR3 length equals 13 residues. Germline V gene sequence: CDR1 SNHLY, CDR2 FYNNEI. The germline V and J ends were trimmed by 2 bases and 6 bases, with 10 bases remaining between them.